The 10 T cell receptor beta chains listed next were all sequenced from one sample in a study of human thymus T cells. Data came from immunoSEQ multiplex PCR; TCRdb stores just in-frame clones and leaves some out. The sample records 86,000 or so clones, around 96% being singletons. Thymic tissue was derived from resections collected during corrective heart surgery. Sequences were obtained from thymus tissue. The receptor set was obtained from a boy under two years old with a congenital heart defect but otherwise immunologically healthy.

CDR3 sequence: CASSLDLAGETQYF. For the CDR3, the DNA is TGTGCCAGCAGCTTGGACCTAGCGGGAGAGACCCAGTACTTC. The V gene is TRBV5-6, the J gene TRBJ2-5; 8 bases align to TRBD2. The CDR3 spans 14 residues. The junction had 2 bases not matched to a gene; V was cut back by 0 bases and J by 4 bases. Germline V gene sequence: CDR1 SGHDT, CDR2 YYEEEE.

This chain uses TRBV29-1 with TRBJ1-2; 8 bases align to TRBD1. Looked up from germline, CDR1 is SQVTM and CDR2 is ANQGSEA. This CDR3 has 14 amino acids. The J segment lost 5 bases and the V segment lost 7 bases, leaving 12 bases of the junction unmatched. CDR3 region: CSDAWTGSIYGYTF. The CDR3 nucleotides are TGCAGCGATGCTTGGACAGGGTCTATTTATGGCTACACCTTC. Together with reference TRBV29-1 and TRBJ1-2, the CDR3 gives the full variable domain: SAVISQKPSRDICQRGTSLTIQCQVDSQVTMMFWYRQQPGQSLTLIATANQGSEATYESGFVIDKFPISRPNLTFSTLTVSNMSPEDSSIYLCSDAWTGSIYGYTFGSGTRLTVV.

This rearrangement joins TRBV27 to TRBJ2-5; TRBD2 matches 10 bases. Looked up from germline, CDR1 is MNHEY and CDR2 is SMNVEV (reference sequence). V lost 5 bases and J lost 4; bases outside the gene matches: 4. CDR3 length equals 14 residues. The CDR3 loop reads CASSPIAGGETQYF. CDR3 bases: TGTGCCAGCAGTCCGATAGCGGGAGGAGAGACCCAGTACTTC.

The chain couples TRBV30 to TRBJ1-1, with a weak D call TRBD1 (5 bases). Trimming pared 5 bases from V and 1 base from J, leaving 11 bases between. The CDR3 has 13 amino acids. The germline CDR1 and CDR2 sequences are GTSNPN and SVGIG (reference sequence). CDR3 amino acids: CAWVRDSNTEAFF. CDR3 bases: TGTGCCTGGGTCAGGGATTCGAACACTGAAGCTTTCTTT. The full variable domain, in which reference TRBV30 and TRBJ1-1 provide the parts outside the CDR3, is SQTIHQWPATLVQPVGSPLSLECTVEGTSNPNLYWYRQAAGRGLQLLFYSVGIGQISSEVPQNLSASRPQDRQFILSSKKLLLSDSGFYLCAWVRDSNTEAFFGQGTRLTVV.

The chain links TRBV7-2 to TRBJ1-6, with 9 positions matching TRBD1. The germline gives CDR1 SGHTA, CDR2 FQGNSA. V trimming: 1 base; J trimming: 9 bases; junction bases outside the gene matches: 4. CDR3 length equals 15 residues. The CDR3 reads CASSLGTGVGSPLHF. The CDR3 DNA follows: TGTGCCAGCAGCTTAGGGACAGGGGTAGGTTCACCCCTCCACTTT.

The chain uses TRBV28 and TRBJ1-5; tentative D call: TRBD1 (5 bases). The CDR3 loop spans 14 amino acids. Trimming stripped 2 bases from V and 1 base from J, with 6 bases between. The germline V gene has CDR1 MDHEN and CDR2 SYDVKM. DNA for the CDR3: TGTGCCAGCAGTTTAAAGGGGAGCAATCAGCCCCAGCATTTT. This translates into CASSLKGSNQPQHF.

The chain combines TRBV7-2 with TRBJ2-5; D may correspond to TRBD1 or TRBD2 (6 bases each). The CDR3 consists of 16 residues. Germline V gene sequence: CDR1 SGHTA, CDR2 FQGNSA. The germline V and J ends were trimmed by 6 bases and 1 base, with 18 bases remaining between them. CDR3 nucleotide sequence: TGTGCCAGCAGTCCCAAGGGGGGCTACTTCCAAGAGACCCAGTACTTC. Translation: CASSPKGGYFQETQYF.

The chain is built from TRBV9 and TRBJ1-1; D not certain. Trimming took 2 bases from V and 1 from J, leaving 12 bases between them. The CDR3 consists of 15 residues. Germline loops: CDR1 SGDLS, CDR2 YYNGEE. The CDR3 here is CASSVQEDGNTEAFF. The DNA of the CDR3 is TGTGCCAGCAGCGTCCAAGAGGACGGGAACACTGAAGCTTTCTTT.

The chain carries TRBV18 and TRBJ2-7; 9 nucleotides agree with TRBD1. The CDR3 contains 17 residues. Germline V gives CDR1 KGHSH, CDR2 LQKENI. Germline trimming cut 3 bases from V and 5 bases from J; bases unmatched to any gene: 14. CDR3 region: CASSPHPLGQGSDEQYF. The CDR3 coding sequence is TGTGCCAGCTCACCCCATCCCTTAGGACAGGGGTCGGACGAGCAGTACTTC. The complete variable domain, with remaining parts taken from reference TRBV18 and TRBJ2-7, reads NAGVMQNPRHLVRRRGQEARLRCSPMKGHSHVYWYRQLPEEGLKFMVYLQKENIIDESGMPKERFSAEFPKEGPSILRIQQVVRGDSAAYFCASSPHPLGQGSDEQYFGPGTRLTVT.

CDR3 sequence reads: CASSPNRDRDNQPQHF. For the CDR3, the DNA is TGTGCCAGCAGCCCCAACCGGGACAGGGACAATCAGCCCCAGCATTTT. This chain links TRBV7-2 with TRBJ1-5, with TRBD1 identical over 9 bases. The CDR3 covers 16 residues. Germline CDR1 SGHTA, CDR2 FQGNSA. V lost 5 bases, J lost 3 bases, and 8 bases stayed unmatched.